Listed below are T cell receptor beta chains from one sample, sequenced in a study of blood T cell repertoires in COVID-19. The method was immunoSEQ multiplex PCR; TCRdb's version includes in-frame clones alone and lacks a portion of them. The sample lists just over 300,000 clones, around 91% seen once, with about 9.9% in the top ten. The sequencing input was PBMCs or T cells enriched from blood (not recorded which). Every receptor here comes from a woman between 40 and 55 years old who had recovered from COVID-19. Both conserved end residues are trimmed from each CDR3. The order of the fields is V gene, J gene, CDR3 protein.

TRBV28	TRBJ1-6	ASTPGGLSSSYNSPLH
TRBV6-5	TRBJ1-5	ASSYAGGYQPQH
TRBV28	TRBJ1-2	ASSFAGYGYT
TRBV10-2	TRBJ1-1	ASRRRDRADYAEAF
TRBV14	TRBJ1-1	ASSQEGDRAAF
TRBV28	TRBJ1-4	ASREDRTNEKLF
TRBV28	TRBJ2-1	ASSLSGLPSLGQF
TRBV7-6	TRBJ1-1	ASSLAGGTTEAF
TRBV15	TRBJ2-5	ATSREGSAVETQY
TRBV7-9	TRBJ1-1	ASSIPGGAWGEAF
TRBV5-4	TRBJ2-1	ASSFLLAEPTEQF
TRBV18	TRBJ2-2	ASSPLLGEANTGELF
TRBV19	TRBJ2-7	ASSGRDRPNSYEQY
TRBV7-9	TRBJ1-2	ASSHQADQNYGYT
TRBV10-3	TRBJ1-6	AISGGRADSPLH
TRBV2	TRBJ2-6	ARGTSGLSGANVLT
TRBV6-6	TRBJ1-1	ASRNTEAF
TRBV7-9	TRBJ2-7	ASSLQGAYEQY
TRBV4-1	TRBJ1-3	ASSPRRGAGNTIY
TRBV24-1	TRBJ2-2	ATSNGGSNTGELF
TRBV5-4	TRBJ1-4	ASTFSTGGLEKLF
TRBV9	TRBJ2-5	ASSVQPGRQETQY
TRBV28	TRBJ1-4	ASSSTRGGEKLF
TRBV28	TRBJ2-7	ASSSQGKGAYEQY
TRBV19	TRBJ1-6	ASSTPGQGHSPLH
TRBV19	TRBJ2-3	ASSGVPPADTQY
TRBV7-6	TRBJ2-1	ASSLAGLAGGYNEQF
TRBV5-1	TRBJ2-1	ASSLPGLNYNEQF
TRBV5-1	TRBJ2-3	ASSYNSDTQY
TRBV10-1	TRBJ2-3	ASSEDRGSKNTQY
TRBV28	TRBJ1-2	ASSFQDRDGDGYT
TRBV7-9	TRBJ1-2	ATAREGYGYT
TRBV7-2	TRBJ2-7	ASTDRTRNFYEQY
TRBV27	TRBJ2-1	ASSPQWLAGGYNNEQF
TRBV4-3	TRBJ2-1	ASSRKSAGSSYNEQF
TRBV27	TRBJ2-7	ASSLTGGSYEQY
TRBV6-5	TRBJ1-3	ASRATGGRNTIY
TRBV4-3	TRBJ2-5	ASSQDLRTGGETQY
TRBV30	TRBJ1-1	AWSVSRAGTEAF
TRBV5-4	TRBJ2-2	ASSLEGPPGELF
TRBV7-9	TRBJ2-1	ASSNGGVHGNEQF